Presented here are 22 T cell receptor beta chains from one specimen sequenced in a study of cytomegalovirus exposure and HLA in healthy donors. The table came from immunoSEQ multiplex PCR; TCRdb's copy has only in-frame clones and leaves some out. This sample carries hundreds of thousands of clones, 75% to 90% of them seen once, and the ten largest clones take 0.65% to 0.95%. Sequencing was performed on PBMCs. These receptors originate from a woman between 18 and 29 years old in good health and CMV-seronegative.

V usage is TRBV19 and J usage is TRBJ2-1; possible D gene TRBD2, 6 bases. The CDR3 has 15 amino acids. V gave up 1 base and J gave up 0 bases, with 7 bases separating them. The V gene's germline CDR1 is LNHDA and CDR2 SQIVND (reference sequence). The CDR3: CASSIAGDSYNEQFF. As DNA, the CDR3 is TGTGCCAGTAGTATAGCGGGAGACTCCTACAATGAGCAGTTCTTC.

The chain uses TRBV27 and TRBJ2-5; 12 positions match TRBD2. The CDR3 extends over 15 amino acids. CDR1 MNHEY and CDR2 SMNVEV come from the germline V gene (reference sequence). The trim removed 3 bases at V and 4 bases at J, leaving 3 bases unmatched. As DNA, the CDR3 is TGTGCCAGCAGTTTCACGGGACTAGCGGGAGAGACCCAGTACTTC. This encodes CASSFTGLAGETQYF.

V usage is TRBV7-3 and J usage is TRBJ2-1; 8 positions agree with TRBD2. This CDR3 has 15 amino acids. Germline V gene data show CDR1 as SGHTA and CDR2 as FQGTGA. J was trimmed by 6 bases and V by 5 bases; bases with no gene match: 9. The CDR3 loop is CASSLTSGGGNEQFF. The CDR3 region has the DNA TGTGCCAGCAGCCTTACTAGCGGTGGGGGCAATGAGCAGTTCTTC.

The gene calls are TRBV30 and TRBJ1-3, with a weak D call TRBD1 (5 bases). V was shortened by 5 bases and J by 0 bases, with 8 bases between the two germline ends. Germline CDR1 reads GTSNPN; CDR2 reads SVGIG (reference sequence). The CDR3 spans 13 residues. Written as DNA, the CDR3 is TGTGCCTGGGACAGCATCTCTGGAAACACCATATATTTT. This encodes CAWDSISGNTIYF.

V gene TRBV12-5 combines with J gene TRBJ1-2; possibly TRBD1 for D (6 bases). Trimming left V 1 base short and J 5 bases short, with 11 bases between. Germline CDR1 LGHNT, CDR2 FRNRAP. CDR3 length: 14 amino acids. The CDR3 reads CASGLGPTGYGYTF. The CDR3 nucleotides are TGTGCTAGTGGTTTGGGACCCACAGGGTATGGCTACACCTTC. Combining the CDR3 with reference TRBV12-5 and TRBJ1-2 gives the whole variable domain DARVTQTPRHKVTEMGQEVTMRCQPILGHNTVFWYRQTMMQGLELLAYFRNRAPLDDSGMPKDRFSAEMPDATLATLKIQPSEPRDSAVYFCASGLGPTGYGYTFGSGTRLTVV.

The genes are TRBV2 and TRBJ1-1, with D uncertain. V lost 4 bases and J 1 base, leaving 7 bases between the germline ends. Germline CDR1 reads SNHLY; CDR2 reads FYNNEI. This CDR3 is 13 amino acids long. CDR3 amino acids: CASSVEGNTEAFF. Here the CDR3 DNA reads TGTGCCAGCAGTGTGGAGGGGAACACTGAAGCTTTCTTT.

The J gene is TRBJ2-3, the V gene TRBV6-5, with a tentative D call TRBD1 (5 bases). Germline-derived CDR1 and CDR2 are MNHEY and SVGAGI. CDR3 length: 15 amino acids. Trimming left V 2 bases short and J 0 bases short, with 9 bases between. This CDR3 reads CASSYQDRSTDTQYF. The DNA for the CDR3 is TGTGCCAGCAGTTACCAAGACAGAAGCACAGATACGCAGTATTTT.

The V and J genes are TRBV27 and TRBJ1-2; TRBD1 might be the D (6 bases). Germline V gene lookup returns CDR1 MNHEY and CDR2 SMNVEV (reference sequence). The V end was cut by 1 base, the J end by 7 bases, with 16 bases between. This CDR3 region has 15 residues. In nucleotides, the CDR3 is TGTGCCAGCAGTTTATGGGCCAGGGGAAGCTTTGGCTACACCTTC. Its translation: CASSLWARGSFGYTF.

This chain connects TRBV28 to TRBJ2-2, with 16 bases that match TRBD2. The CDR3 covers 19 residues. Germline values: CDR1 MDHEN, CDR2 SYDVKM. Unmatched junction bases numbered 11, after V lost 6 bases and J lost 4 bases. The CDR3 DNA reads TGTGCCAGCAGGCCACATGGGACTAGCGGGAGGGCGGGCACCGGGGAGCTGTTTTTT. It encodes CASRPHGTSGRAGTGELFF.

The chain combines TRBV6-1 with TRBJ2-2, with D unresolved. Germline loops: CDR1 MNHNS, CDR2 SASEGT. Trimming removed 3 bases from V and 6 bases from J, with 8 bases in between. CDR3 size: 13 residues. The CDR3 loop is CASSEAAPGELFF. The CDR3 DNA sequence: TGTGCCAGCAGTGAGGCGGCCCCCGGGGAGCTGTTTTTT.

This clone has a single count. The genes are TRBV29-1 and TRBJ1-4; D call uncertain. Trimming left V 6 bases short and J 4 bases short, with 6 bases between. This CDR3 comprises 11 residues. Looked up from germline, CDR1 is SQVTM and CDR2 is ANQGSEA. CDR3 DNA sequence: TGCAGCGTCGGGGATAATGAAAAACTGTTTTTT. Translated, it gives CSVGDNEKLFF.

The rearrangement uses TRBV7-9 and TRBJ2-3, with D tentatively TRBD2 (5 bases). Trimming removed 1 base from V and 6 bases from J, with 14 bases in between. Per germline, CDR1 SEHNR and CDR2 FQNEAQ (reference sequence). The CDR3 contains 15 residues. Written as DNA, the CDR3 is TGTGCCAGCAGCTTAGTAGGAGCGGCGGCCGATACGCAGTATTTT. Translated, it gives CASSLVGAAADTQYF.

The gene calls are TRBV5-1 and TRBJ2-3; TRBD2 matches at 7 bases. CDR1 SGHRS and CDR2 YFSETQ come from the germline V gene. CDR3 size: 16 residues. V lost 0 bases and J lost 2; bases outside the gene matches: 6. CDR3 in DNA: TGCGCCAGCAGCTTGGACGCGGGGGTTTTCACAGATACGCAGTATTTT. Its protein is CASSLDAGVFTDTQYF.

In nucleotides, the CDR3 is TGCGCCAGCAGCTTGGGACTCGCCAGCACAGATACGCAGTATTTT. This gives the protein CASSLGLASTDTQYF. The chain uses TRBV5-1 and TRBJ2-3; D unresolved. The CDR3 has 15 residues. V was shortened by 0 bases and J by 0 bases, with 8 bases between the two germline ends. The germline CDR1 and CDR2 sequences are SGHRS and YFSETQ.

The table lists this clone with a count of one. The chain recombines TRBV4-2 with TRBJ2-6; no clear D. The CDR3 contains 17 residues. V was cut by 1 base and J by 4 bases, with 14 bases left in between. Germline CDR1 is LGHNA and CDR2 is YNFKEQ. The CDR3 sequence: CASSQVSLHEGANVLTF. Written as DNA, the CDR3 is TGTGCCAGCAGCCAAGTCTCCCTCCACGAGGGGGCCAACGTCCTGACTTTC.

The chain uses TRBV21-1 and TRBJ1-1. TRBV21-1 constitutes a pseudogene. There are 14 residues in the CDR3. Here the CDR3 reads CASSISRPGTEAFF. The CDR3 nucleotides read TGTGCCAGCAGTATCAGTAGGCCGGGGACTGAAGCTTTCTTT.

This clone was seen only a few times. J is TRBJ1-1 and V is TRBV30, with D possibly being TRBD1 (5 bases). The V and J ends lost 2 bases and 0 bases respectively, with 10 bases between them. The germline V gene encodes CDR1 GTSNPN and CDR2 SVGIG (reference sequence). This CDR3 is built from 14 residues. CDR3 nucleotides: TGTGCCTGGAGTCGGGGGATTGTGAACACTGAAGCTTTCTTT. Its translation: CAWSRGIVNTEAFF.

J is TRBJ1-2 and V is TRBV6-1; TRBD1 matches 11 bases. CDR1 and CDR2 from the germline V gene are MNHNS and SASEGT. The CDR3 contains 15 residues. Losses at the gene ends were 2 bases for V and 9 bases for J; bases not matched to a gene: 8. In DNA form, the CDR3 reads TGTGCCAGCAGTGAACACGGACAGGGGGCGTTTAGCTACACCTTC. Translated, it gives CASSEHGQGAFSYTF.

This clone was seen once. The chain has TRBV10-3 and TRBJ1-1; D is perhaps TRBD1 (6 bases). CDR1 and CDR2 from the germline V gene are ENHRY and SYGVKD. V was trimmed by 0 bases and J by 0 bases, leaving 11 bases between them. The CDR3 sequence is 16 residues long. CDR3 loop: CAISESAGVVNTEAFF. CDR3 nucleotides: TGTGCCATCAGTGAGTCGGCAGGGGTGGTGAACACTGAAGCTTTCTTT.

The V and J genes are TRBV2 and TRBJ1-2, with 10 nucleotides matching TRBD1. The CDR3 totals 16 residues. After removal of 7 bases from V and 3 bases from J, the junction contained 11 bases not matched to a gene. CDR1 and CDR2 (germline): SNHLY, FYNNEI. The CDR3: CASIGDRGSKDYGYTF. CDR3 nucleotides: TGTGCCAGCATCGGGGACAGGGGAAGTAAGGACTATGGCTACACCTTC.

The rearrangement joins TRBV5-6 to TRBJ1-2, with 7 bases matching TRBD1. J lost 4 bases, V lost 4 bases, and 1 base had no gene match. The CDR3 extends over 12 amino acids. In germline, CDR1 is SGHDT, CDR2 YYEEEE. CDR3: CASSRTGYGYTF. The CDR3 DNA reads as TGTGCCAGCAGCCGGACAGGCTATGGCTACACCTTC.

The chain combines TRBV7-9 with TRBJ2-3, with 9 bases lining up with TRBD2. The CDR3 contains 16 residues. V gave up 1 base and J gave up 3 bases; unmatched junction bases: 5. The germline V gene has CDR1 SEHNR and CDR2 FQNEAQ (reference sequence). The CDR3 here is CASSLVAGAVTDTQYF. For the CDR3, the DNA is TGTGCCAGCAGCTTAGTAGCGGGGGCGGTGACAGATACGCAGTATTTT.